The rows below give T cell receptor beta chains drawn from one sample of a study of T-cell memory formation after mild COVID-19. One entry per CDR3 protein, called by TCRdb with MiXCR from the 5' RACE reads. The table includes approximately 250,000 distinct CDR3 sequences, under 20% detected once. Sequencing used PBMCs or a T cell subset sorted from them (not recorded which). These receptors were obtained from a man in his late teens or twenties who had mild COVID-19 (a few samples of this study predate the infection). Cell type and time point are not known. Both conserved end residues are part of each CDR3. The D gene is left open where the match is weak. Some rows mark clone size as missing; the rest say once, few, many or name a class of expanded clone.

- TRBJ1-5 - TRBV7-9 CASSFSDTNQPQHF TGTGCCAGCAGCTTTAGTGACACCAATCAGCCCCAGCATTTT
few TRBJ2-5 - TRBV7-9 CASSLFSGQETQYF TGTGCCAGCAGCTTATTTAGCGGACAAGAGACCCAGTACTTC
- TRBJ1-1 TRBD1 TRBV4-2 CASSRDTGGAGEAFF TGTGCCAGCAGCCGAGACACAGGGGGCGCGGGTGAAGCTTTCTTT
many TRBJ2-3 - TRBV12-3/TRBV12-4 CASSSTSSGNTQYF TGTGCCAGCAGCTCCACCAGCAGTGGGAATACGCAGTATTTT
- TRBJ1-5 - TRBV18 CASSPQGSRNNQPQHF TGTGCCAGCTCACCACAGGGCAGCCGAAACAATCAGCCCCAGCATTTT
few TRBJ1-1 - TRBV5-5 CASSLVQMNTEAFF TGTGCCAGCAGCTTGGTACAGATGAACACTGAAGCTTTCTTT
few TRBJ2-7 - TRBV30 CAWSVRDRDTAQYF TGTGCCTGGAGTGTACGTGACAGAGATACTGCGCAGTACTTC
- TRBJ2-1 TRBD2 TRBV7-8 CASSTRDYLNNEQFF TGTGCCAGCAGCACCCGGGACTACCTAAACAATGAGCAGTTCTTC
once TRBJ1-1 - TRBV7-2 CASTFGRTEAFF TGTGCCAGCACCTTCGGGAGAACTGAAGCTTTCTTT
many TRBJ1-2 - TRBV11-2 CASSLDHTNYGYTF TGTGCCAGCAGCTTAGATCACACGAACTATGGCTACACCTTC
- TRBJ2-5 - TRBV6-5 CASSYQQGWETQYF TGTGCCAGCAGTTATCAACAGGGATGGGAGACCCAGTACTTC
- TRBJ2-1 - TRBV29-1 CSAPSFLGDEQFF TGCAGCGCCCCTAGCTTTCTCGGCGATGAGCAGTTCTTC
few TRBJ1-3 - TRBV3-1 CASSQGGGGNTIYF TGTGCCAGCAGCCAAGGCGGAGGAGGAAACACCATATATTTT
- TRBJ2-5 - TRBV5-1 CASSLEGNGETQYF TGCGCCAGCAGCTTGGAGGGGAATGGGGAGACCCAGTACTTC
few TRBJ1-1 - TRBV20-1 CSAGWAGGKDTEAFF TGCAGTGCTGGGTGGGCGGGGGGCAAGGACACTGAAGCTTTCTTT
few TRBJ1-4 - TRBV29-1 CSVGDMGEKLFF TGCAGCGTAGGGGACATGGGAGAAAAACTGTTTTTT
- TRBJ2-1 - TRBV4-3 CASSQRGDEQFF TGCGCCAGCAGCCAACGGGGCGATGAGCAGTTCTTC
- TRBJ2-1 - TRBV4-3 CASSQSRLGWSNEQFF TGCGCCAGCAGCCAATCCCGACTAGGTTGGAGCAATGAGCAGTTCTTC
- TRBJ1-1 - TRBV7-3 CASSRQAFTEAFF TGTGCCAGCAGCCGTCAGGCTTTCACTGAAGCTTTCTTT
few TRBJ1-1 - TRBV5-4 CASSRPFLKQGTEAFF TGTGCCAGCAGCCGTCCTTTTTTAAAACAGGGTACTGAAGCTTTCTTT
- TRBJ1-2 TRBD1 TRBV4-3 CASSQQTGTGAGYTF TGCGCCAGCAGCCAACAAACCGGGACAGGGGCCGGCTACACCTTC
- TRBJ2-5 - TRBV20-1 CSARGREETQYF TGCAGTGCTAGAGGAAGAGAAGAGACCCAGTACTTC
few TRBJ2-7 TRBD2 TRBV6-5 CASSLAGVSYEQYF TGTGCCAGCAGTTTAGCGGGGGTCTCCTACGAGCAGTACTTC
many TRBJ2-5 TRBD2 TRBV11-2 CASSPLGGGWETQYF TGTGCCAGCAGCCCCCTAGGCGGGGGTTGGGAGACCCAGTACTTC
few TRBJ2-5 TRBD1 TRBV6-5 CASRPGTGPLETQYF TGTGCCAGCAGACCTGGGACAGGGCCGTTAGAGACCCAGTACTTC
few TRBJ1-1 TRBD1 TRBV9 CASSPGGNVNTEAFF TGTGCCAGCAGCCCAGGGGGAAACGTGAACACTGAAGCTTTCTTT
few TRBJ2-1 - TRBV29-1 CSGVPRGHNNEQFF TGCAGCGGGGTCCCCCGGGGACACAATAATGAGCAGTTCTTC